A single sample is the source of the 17 T cell receptor beta chains below, sequenced in a study of T cells after yellow fever vaccination. TCRdb called the 5' RACE reads again in MiXCR, with one record for every CDR3 protein. The data show about 500,000 distinct CDR3 sequences, with around 17% seen just once and around a sixth held by the top ten. The sequencing used PBMCs, collected 5 days after the first yellow fever vaccination. These receptors originate from a man in his late teens or twenties who received the YFV17D yellow fever vaccine.

This clonotype has more than one count but fewer than ten. The rearrangement uses TRBV9 and TRBJ2-3; 8 nucleotides match TRBD1. Trimming at V came to 5 bases and at J to 4 bases, leaving 12 bases not matched to a gene. The CDR3 contains 16 residues. The V gene's germline CDR1 is SGDLS and CDR2 YYNGEE. The CDR3 coding sequence is TGTGCCAGCAGTCCTCCCGGGTCGGGACAGGCAGATACGCAGTATTTT. Protein product: CASSPPGSGQADTQYF.

This sequence joins TRBV2 and TRBJ2-2; 7 bases align to TRBD1. The CDR3 sequence is 15 residues long. Germline V gene data show CDR1 as SNHLY and CDR2 as FYNNEI. V lost 4 bases to trimming and J lost 2 bases; unmatched junction nucleotides: 4. The CDR3 here is CASSGQGANTGELFF. The CDR3 bases are TGTGCCAGCAGTGGACAGGGTGCAAACACCGGGGAGCTGTTTTTT.

The chain employs TRBV7-2 and TRBJ2-7; tentative D call: TRBD1 (5 bases). V lost 3 bases to trimming and J lost 5 bases, with 14 bases between them. CDR3 length equals 14 residues. In germline, CDR1 is SGHTA, CDR2 FQGNSA. For the CDR3, the DNA is TGTGCCAGCAGCTTGCAGGGTATTCGAAACGAGCAGTACTTC. Its protein is CASSLQGIRNEQYF.

V usage is TRBV27 and J usage is TRBJ2-7, with D perhaps TRBD2 (5 bases). Germline CDR1 and CDR2: MNHEY and SMNVEV (reference sequence). The ends were cut back, 5 bases at V and 1 base at J, with 18 bases in the middle. The CDR3 is 16 amino acids. CDR3 coding DNA: TGTGCCAGCAGTATACGAGGACTGGTTCCTTCCTACGAGCAGTACTTC. Protein product: CASSIRGLVPSYEQYF.

The rearrangement uses TRBV5-6 and TRBJ2-2, with D perhaps given as TRBD1 or TRBD2 (5 bases each). The CDR3 contains 16 residues. Germline V CDR1 and CDR2: SGHDT, YYEEEE. The V gene lost 4 bases and the J gene lost 3 bases, with 16 bases spanning the gap. CDR3 coding DNA: TGTGCCAGCAGCCTAATTACGGGGCAGGACACCGGGGAGCTGTTTTTT. Amino acid sequence: CASSLITGQDTGELFF.

The chain employs TRBV6-1 and TRBJ1-6; D unresolved. Germline CDR1 is MNHNS and CDR2 is SASEGT. Trimming shortened V by 2 bases and J by 13 bases, and 12 bases separated the two germline ends. The CDR3 extends over 13 amino acids. DNA for the CDR3: TGTGCCAGCAGTGAACGAGGAGGGATCCCCCTCCACTTT. The encoded protein is CASSERGGIPLHF.

A few counts support this clonotype. This chain connects TRBV25-1 to TRBJ2-5; TRBD1 aligns across 8 bases. Germline CDR1 reads MGHDK; CDR2 reads SYGVNS. This CDR3 region has 15 residues. Unmatched junction bases numbered 9, after V lost 6 bases and J lost 3 bases. CDR3 bases: TGTGCCAGCAGGAAGAGACAGGGGTCCGAAGAGACCCAGTACTTC. Translating it yields CASRKRQGSEETQYF.

This clonotype was picked up many times. The chain has TRBV12-3 or TRBV12-4 and TRBJ1-5; no clear D gene. The V end lost 1 base, the J end lost 1 base, and 8 bases lay between the germline ends. The CDR3 contains 15 residues. The CDR3 here is CASSLGMESNQPQHF. The CDR3 coding sequence is TGTGCCAGCAGTTTAGGGATGGAAAGCAATCAGCCCCAGCATTTT.

This clonotype has a handful of counts. The V and J genes are TRBV28 and TRBJ1-2; 7 bases align to TRBD1. This CDR3 is built from 13 residues. V was pared by 8 bases and J by 5 bases, with 8 bases of the junction left unmatched. The V gene's germline CDR1 is MDHEN and CDR2 SYDVKM. The CDR3 DNA follows: TGTGCCAGCCGGGACAGCCGTTCTTATGGCTACACCTTC. Translated, it gives CASRDSRSYGYTF.

The rearrangement uses TRBV20-1 and TRBJ1-3; D is unclear. The V gene lost 5 bases and the J gene lost 1 base, with 12 bases spanning the gap. The germline gives CDR1 DFQATT, CDR2 SNEGSKA (reference sequence). The CDR3 is 14 amino acids. CDR3 amino acids: CSAPKRDSGNTIYF. The CDR3 nucleotides are TGCAGTGCTCCCAAACGGGATTCTGGAAACACCATATATTTT.

The chain uses TRBV12-3 or TRBV12-4 and TRBJ1-5; no clear D. V was pared by 7 bases and J by 0 bases, with 10 bases between. The CDR3 runs to 14 residues. DNA for the CDR3: TGTGCCAGCATGCCCCAATATAGCAATCAGCCCCAGCATTTT. This gives the protein CASMPQYSNQPQHF.

V usage is TRBV7-2 and J usage is TRBJ1-2, with D perhaps TRBD1 (5 bases). Per germline, CDR1 SGHTA and CDR2 FQGNSA. CDR3 length: 13 residues. V was trimmed by 2 bases and J by 6 bases, leaving 10 bases between them. In DNA form, the CDR3 reads TGTGCCAGCAGCTTACGGGGGTTACATGGCTACACCTTC. Protein: CASSLRGLHGYTF.

The rearrangement links TRBV4-1 to TRBJ2-3; D is perhaps TRBD2 (5 bases). Trimming shortened V by 1 base and J by 14 bases, and 10 bases separated the two germline ends. The CDR3 extends over 11 amino acids. Germline lookup yields CDR1 MGHRA and CDR2 YSYEKL. The CDR3 reads CASSQARRRYF. Here the CDR3 DNA reads TGCGCCAGCAGCCAAGCCCGGAGGCGGTATTTT.

This clonotype was detected a few times. The V gene is TRBV12-3 or TRBV12-4, the J gene TRBJ1-3; D uncertain. There are 13 residues in the CDR3. The V and J ends lost 8 bases and 4 bases respectively, with 12 bases between them. The CDR3 region has the DNA TGTGCCAGCTTAAGGGTTACAGGAAACACCATATATTTT. Translation gives CASLRVTGNTIYF.

The V call is TRBV7-2, the J call TRBJ2-1; no firm D call. CDR1 SGHTA and CDR2 FQGNSA come from the germline V gene. The V end was cut by 5 bases, the J end by 4 bases, with 9 bases between. The length of the CDR3 is 13 residues. Here the CDR3 DNA reads TGTGCCAGCAGCCAATGGGTGTACAATGAGCAGTTCTTC. Its protein is CASSQWVYNEQFF.

This clonotype was recorded a few times. The CDR3 loop is CASSQDYRKLFF. CDR3 nucleotides: TGCGCCAGCAGCCAAGATTATAGGAAACTGTTTTTT. The rearrangement links TRBV4-3 to TRBJ1-4; D not certain. Trimming took 0 bases from V and 11 from J, leaving 7 bases between them. CDR1 LGHNA and CDR2 YSLEER come from the germline V gene. The CDR3 is 12 amino acids.

This clonotype has a count of ten or more. The chain links TRBV7-9 to TRBJ1-1; D not resolved. The CDR3 extends over 13 amino acids. V lost 3 bases, J lost 1 base, and 6 bases lay in between. Germline CDR1 SEHNR, CDR2 FQNEAQ (reference sequence). Here the CDR3 reads CASSFRGNTEAFF. The CDR3 DNA sequence: TGTGCCAGCAGCTTTAGAGGGAACACTGAAGCTTTCTTT.